The rows below give T cell receptor beta chains drawn from one sample of a study of T cell changes during pregnancy in multiple sclerosis. Only in-frame clones appear in the TCRdb table, and some are missing; sequencing was by immunoSEQ multiplex PCR. Of 45,000 to 75,000 clones in the sample, around 93% were seen once. The sample was peripheral blood, taken in the first trimester of pregnancy. The receptors were sampled from a female donor with multiple sclerosis, enrolled in a pregnancy study. The conserved cysteine and the conserved F or W are not part of the CDR3 here. Fields, in order: CDR3 protein, V gene, CDR3 length, J gene.

AIGADGSTNYGYT	TRBV10-3	13	TRBJ1-2
ASSFTQGSYEQY	TRBV6-5	12	TRBJ2-7
ASSMGQGTYEQY	TRBV5-1	12	TRBJ2-7
AISETGTSGGAVKKETQY	TRBV10-3	18	TRBJ2-5
ASSLSGGPETQY	TRBV7-3	12	TRBJ2-5
ASSGQGQANTEAF	TRBV11-3	13	TRBJ1-1
ASSQRQGDLILAKNIQY	TRBV18	17	TRBJ2-4
ASSLVALNTGELF	TRBV5-1	13	TRBJ2-2
ASSSTGSQGYT	TRBV7-8	11	TRBJ1-2
ASSQDYAGGSTDTQY	TRBV4-3	15	TRBJ2-3
ASSISSLQRGQETQY	TRBV19	15	TRBJ2-5
ASSLIRLSTDTQY	TRBV5-8	13	TRBJ2-3
ASSVGVVSGNTIY	TRBV9	13	TRBJ1-3
ASSWALEYEQY	TRBV5-6	11	TRBJ2-7
SVLGLAGPNTGELF	TRBV29-1	14	TRBJ2-2
ASSLGTGGRNTGELF	TRBV7-3	15	TRBJ2-2
ASSQVGQGAFPEQF	TRBV4-2	14	TRBJ2-1